This T cell receptor (beta chain) emerged from a study of T cells expressing NK-cell markers. The CDR3 sequence is 14 residues long. Per germline, CDR1 SEHNR and CDR2 FQNEAQ (reference sequence). From its re-call of the 5' RACE reads, TCRdb lists each CDR3 protein once, without DNA. This table holds under 500,000 distinct CDR3 sequences. The receptor was derived from a woman aged 18-70 years in good health. The sequenced material came from blood T cells: a sorted CD56 or NKG2C T cell subset, CD4+ or CD8+ T cells, or bulk PBMC T cells (not recorded which). The chain combines TRBV7-9 with TRBJ1-4; TCRdb indicates TRBD1, and absent DNA this call remains unverified. CDR3 sequence: CASSPKGENEKLFF.